The present TCR beta chain was sequenced within a study of tumor and adjacent non-tumor tissue in lung cancer. Notes on this clonotype: A read error may account for a junction end that differs from germline.

CDR3 length equals 14 residues. A modified ARM-PCR protocol with three rounds of nested PCR amplified TCRbeta. One entry per CDR3 protein, called by TCRdb with MiXCR from the multiplex PCR reads. Altogether just over 200,000 distinct CDR3 sequences are present, about 76% being singletons, with the ten largest covering roughly 24%. No cell sorting was done before RNA was extracted from the tissue. Sequenced material: lung tumor tissue. V usage is TRBV12-3 or TRBV12-4 and J usage is TRBJ1-3, with D unclear. This TCR was sampled from a man in his 60s with non-small cell lung cancer. The CDR3: CASSLRGSRNTIYF. Written as DNA, the CDR3 is TGTGCCAGCAGTTTAAGAGGCAGTAGAAACACCATATATTTC.